This T cell receptor beta chain was sequenced during a study of shared clonotypes between healthy human individuals. This CDR3 is 15 amino acids long. V dropped 7 bases and J dropped 1; count of bases not matched to a gene: 6. Germline lookup yields CDR1 LNHDA and CDR2 SQIVND (reference sequence). This table comes from immunoSEQ multiplex PCR, and its TCRdb copy is limited to in-frame clones, with some not included. The sample contains about 2,500,000 clones, more than 80% of which appear only once. The clonotype originates from a man between 18 and 29 years old in good health. The chain is built from TRBV19 and TRBJ2-3; 9 bases fit TRBD2. Sample: naive CD4+ T cells sorted from blood. The subset here: CD45RA+ positively selected. As DNA, the CDR3 is TGTGCCAGTAAGTTACAGCGGGGGGGCACAGATACGCAGTATTTT. It is translated as CASKLQRGGTDTQYF.